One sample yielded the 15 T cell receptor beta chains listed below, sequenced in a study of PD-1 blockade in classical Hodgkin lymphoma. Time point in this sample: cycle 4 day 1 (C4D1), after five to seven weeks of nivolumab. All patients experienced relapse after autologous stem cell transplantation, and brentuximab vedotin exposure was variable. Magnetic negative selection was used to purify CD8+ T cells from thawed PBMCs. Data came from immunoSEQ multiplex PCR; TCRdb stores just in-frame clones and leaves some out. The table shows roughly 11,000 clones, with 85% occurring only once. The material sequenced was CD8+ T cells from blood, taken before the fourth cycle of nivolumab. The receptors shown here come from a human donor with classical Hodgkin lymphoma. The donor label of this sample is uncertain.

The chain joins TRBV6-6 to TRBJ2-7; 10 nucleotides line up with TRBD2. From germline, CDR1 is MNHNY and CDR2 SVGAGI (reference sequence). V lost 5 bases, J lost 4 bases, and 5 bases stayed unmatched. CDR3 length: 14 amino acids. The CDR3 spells CASSNLAGVYEQYF. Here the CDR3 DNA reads TGTGCCAGCAGTAATCTAGCGGGAGTTTACGAGCAGTACTTC.

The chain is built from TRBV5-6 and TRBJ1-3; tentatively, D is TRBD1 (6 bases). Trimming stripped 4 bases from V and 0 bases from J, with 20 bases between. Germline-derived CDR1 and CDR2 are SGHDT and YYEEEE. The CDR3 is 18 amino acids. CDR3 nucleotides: TGTGCCAGCAGCAGTTGGGACATTTCGAAAGACTCTGGAAACACCATATATTTT. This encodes CASSSWDISKDSGNTIYF.

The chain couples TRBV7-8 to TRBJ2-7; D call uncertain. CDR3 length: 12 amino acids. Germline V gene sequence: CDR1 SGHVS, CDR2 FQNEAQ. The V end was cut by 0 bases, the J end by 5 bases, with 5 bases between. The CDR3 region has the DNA TGTGCCAGCAGCTTAGCGCTAGACGAGCAGTACTTC. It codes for CASSLALDEQYF.

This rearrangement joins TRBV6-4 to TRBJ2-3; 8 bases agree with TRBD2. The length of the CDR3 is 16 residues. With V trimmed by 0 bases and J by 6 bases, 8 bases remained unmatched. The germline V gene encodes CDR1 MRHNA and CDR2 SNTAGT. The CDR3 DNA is TGTGCCAGCAGTGACTCGAGAGCGGGAGAGGCGGATACGCAGTATTTT. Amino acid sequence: CASSDSRAGEADTQYF.

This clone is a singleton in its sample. The CDR3 DNA is TGTGCCAGCAGTTGGGGCAGATCCTACAATGAGCAGTTCTTC. Translated: CASSWGRSYNEQFF. The rearrangement links TRBV5-4 to TRBJ2-1; D is possibly TRBD1 (5 bases). V lost 5 bases, J lost 1 base, and 10 bases lay in between. The CDR3 is made up of 14 amino acids. Looked up from germline, CDR1 is SGHNT and CDR2 is YYREEE (reference sequence).

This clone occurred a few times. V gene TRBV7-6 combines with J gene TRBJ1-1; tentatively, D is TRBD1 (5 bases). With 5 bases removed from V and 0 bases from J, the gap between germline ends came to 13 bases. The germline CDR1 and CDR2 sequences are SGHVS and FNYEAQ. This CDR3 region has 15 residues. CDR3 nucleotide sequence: TGTGCCAGCAGCGGAGGGGTGGGAATGAACACTGAAGCTTTCTTT. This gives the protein CASSGGVGMNTEAFF.

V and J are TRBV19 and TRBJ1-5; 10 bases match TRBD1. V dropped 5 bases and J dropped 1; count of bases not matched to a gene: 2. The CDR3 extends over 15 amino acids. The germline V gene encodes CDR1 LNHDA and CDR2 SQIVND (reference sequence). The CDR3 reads CASSGTGESNQPQHF. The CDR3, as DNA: TGTGCCAGTAGTGGGACAGGGGAGAGCAATCAGCCCCAGCATTTT.

Written as DNA, the CDR3 is TGTGCCAGCAGCCAAAACCCGGGACAGGGCAGCGAGCAGTACTTC. Its translation: CASSQNPGQGSEQYF. The genes are TRBV28 and TRBJ2-7; 9 positions match TRBD1. Germline CDR1 reads MDHEN; CDR2 reads SYDVKM. V gave up 6 bases and J gave up 6 bases; unmatched junction bases: 12. The CDR3 length is 15 residues.

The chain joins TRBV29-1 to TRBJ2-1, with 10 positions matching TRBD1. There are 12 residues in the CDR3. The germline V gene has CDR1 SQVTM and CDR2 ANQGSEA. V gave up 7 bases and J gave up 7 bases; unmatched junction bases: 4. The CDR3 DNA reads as TGCAGCGAGGGACAGGGGTGGAATGAGCAGTTCTTC. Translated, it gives CSEGQGWNEQFF.

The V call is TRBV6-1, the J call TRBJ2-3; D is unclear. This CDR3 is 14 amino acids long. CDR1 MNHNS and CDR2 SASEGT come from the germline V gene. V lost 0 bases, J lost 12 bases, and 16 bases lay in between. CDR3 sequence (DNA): TGTGCCAGCAGTGAAGCTCCGAGTCGGGCCGACCAGTATTTT. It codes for CASSEAPSRADQYF.

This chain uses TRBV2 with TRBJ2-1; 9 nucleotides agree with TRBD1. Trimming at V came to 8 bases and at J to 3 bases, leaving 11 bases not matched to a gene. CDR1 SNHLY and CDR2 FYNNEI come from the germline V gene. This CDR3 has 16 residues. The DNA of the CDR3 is TGTGCCAGCGACAGGGGGGCTAGCGTAAACTACAATGAGCAGTTCTTC. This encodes CASDRGASVNYNEQFF. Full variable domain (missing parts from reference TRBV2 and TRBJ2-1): EPEVTQTPSHQVTQMGQEVILRCVPISNHLYFYWYRQILGQKVEFLVSFYNNEISEKSEIFDDQFSVERPDGSNFTLKIRSTKLEDSAMYFCASDRGASVNYNEQFFGPGTRLTVL.

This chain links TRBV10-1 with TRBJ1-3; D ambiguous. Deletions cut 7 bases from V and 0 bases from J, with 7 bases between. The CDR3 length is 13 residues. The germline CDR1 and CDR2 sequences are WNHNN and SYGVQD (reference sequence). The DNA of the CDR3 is TGCGCCAGCAATCGGTCCTCTGGAAACACCATATATTTT. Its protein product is CASNRSSGNTIYF.

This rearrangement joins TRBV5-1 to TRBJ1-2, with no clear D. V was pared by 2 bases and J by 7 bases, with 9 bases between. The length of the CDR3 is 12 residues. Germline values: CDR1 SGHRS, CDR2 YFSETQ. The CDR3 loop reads CASSLPNGGYTF. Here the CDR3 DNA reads TGCGCCAGCAGCTTACCCAACGGTGGCTACACCTTC.

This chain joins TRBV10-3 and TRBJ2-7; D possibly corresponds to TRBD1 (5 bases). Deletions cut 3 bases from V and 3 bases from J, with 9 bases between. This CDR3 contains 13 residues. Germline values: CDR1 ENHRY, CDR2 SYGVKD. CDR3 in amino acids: CAISDDSNYEQYF. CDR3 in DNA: TGTGCCATCAGTGACGACAGTAACTACGAGCAGTACTTC.

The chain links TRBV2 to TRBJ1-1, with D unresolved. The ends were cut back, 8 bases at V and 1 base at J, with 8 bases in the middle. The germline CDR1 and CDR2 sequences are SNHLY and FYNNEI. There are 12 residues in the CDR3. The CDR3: CASGFQNTEAFF. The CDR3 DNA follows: TGTGCCAGCGGGTTCCAGAACACTGAAGCTTTCTTT.